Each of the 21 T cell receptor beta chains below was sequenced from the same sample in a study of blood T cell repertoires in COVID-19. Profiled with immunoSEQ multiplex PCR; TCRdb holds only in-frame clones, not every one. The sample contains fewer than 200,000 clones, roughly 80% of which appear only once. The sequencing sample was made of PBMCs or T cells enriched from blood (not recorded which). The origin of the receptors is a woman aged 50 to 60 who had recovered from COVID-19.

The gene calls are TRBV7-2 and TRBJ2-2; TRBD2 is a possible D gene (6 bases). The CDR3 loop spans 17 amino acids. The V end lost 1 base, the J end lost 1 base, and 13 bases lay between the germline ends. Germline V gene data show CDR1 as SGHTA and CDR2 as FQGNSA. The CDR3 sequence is CASSLVSAGMNTGELFF. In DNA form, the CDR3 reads TGTGCCAGCAGCTTAGTTTCCGCGGGGATGAACACCGGGGAGCTGTTTTTT.

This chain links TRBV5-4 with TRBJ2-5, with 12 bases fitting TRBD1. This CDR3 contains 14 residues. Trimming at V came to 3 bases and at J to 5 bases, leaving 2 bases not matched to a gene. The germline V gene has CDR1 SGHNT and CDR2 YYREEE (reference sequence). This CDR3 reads CASSSGQGAETQYF. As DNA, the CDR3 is TGTGCCAGCAGCTCGGGACAGGGGGCGGAGACCCAGTACTTC. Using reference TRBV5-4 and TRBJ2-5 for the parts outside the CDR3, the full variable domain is ETGVTQSPTHLIKTRGQQVTLRCSSQSGHNTVSWYQQALGQGPQFIFQYYREEENGRGNFPPRFSGLQFPNYSSELNVNALELDDSALYLCASSSGQGAETQYFGPGTRLLVL.

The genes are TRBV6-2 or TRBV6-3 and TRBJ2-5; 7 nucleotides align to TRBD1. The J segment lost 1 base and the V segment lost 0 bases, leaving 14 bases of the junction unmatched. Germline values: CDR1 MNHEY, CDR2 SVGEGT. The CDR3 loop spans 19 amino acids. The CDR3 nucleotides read TGTGCCAGCAGTTACTCTCCACCCTTCGGACAGGTTCGCCAAGAGACCCAGTACTTC. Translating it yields CASSYSPPFGQVRQETQYF.

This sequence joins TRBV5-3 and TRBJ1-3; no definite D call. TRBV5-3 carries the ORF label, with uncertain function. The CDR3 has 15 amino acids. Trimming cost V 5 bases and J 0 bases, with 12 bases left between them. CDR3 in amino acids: CARRPGCISGNTIYF. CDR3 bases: TGTGCCAGAAGGCCGGGTTGCATCTCTGGAAACACCATATATTTT.

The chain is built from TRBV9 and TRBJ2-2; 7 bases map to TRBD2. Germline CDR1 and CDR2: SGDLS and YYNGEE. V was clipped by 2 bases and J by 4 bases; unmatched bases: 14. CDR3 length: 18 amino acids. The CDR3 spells CASSVSSGPTSGTGELFF. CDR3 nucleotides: TGTGCCAGCAGCGTTAGTAGCGGGCCTACCTCGGGCACCGGGGAGCTGTTTTTT.

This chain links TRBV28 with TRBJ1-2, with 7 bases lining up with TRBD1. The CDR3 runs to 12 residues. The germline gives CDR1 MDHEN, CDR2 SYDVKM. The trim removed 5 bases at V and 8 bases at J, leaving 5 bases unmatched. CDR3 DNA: TGTGCCAGCAGTCAAACAGGGGTCGGCTACACCTTC. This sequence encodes CASSQTGVGYTF.

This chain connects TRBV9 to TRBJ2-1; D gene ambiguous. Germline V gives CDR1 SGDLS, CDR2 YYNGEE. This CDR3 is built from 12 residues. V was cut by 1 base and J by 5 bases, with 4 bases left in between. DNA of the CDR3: TGTGCCAGCAGCGTATTAAACAATGAGCAGTTCTTC. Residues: CASSVLNNEQFF.

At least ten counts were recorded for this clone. CDR3 loop: CAWNLLAGGPDEQFF. CDR3 nucleotide sequence: TGTGCCTGGAACCTCCTCGCGGGAGGGCCGGATGAGCAGTTCTTC. The chain uses TRBV30 and TRBJ2-1, with 9 bases aligning to TRBD2. J was trimmed by 8 bases and V by 4 bases; bases with no gene match: 12. The CDR3 runs 15 residues. The germline gives CDR1 GTSNPN, CDR2 SVGIG (reference sequence).

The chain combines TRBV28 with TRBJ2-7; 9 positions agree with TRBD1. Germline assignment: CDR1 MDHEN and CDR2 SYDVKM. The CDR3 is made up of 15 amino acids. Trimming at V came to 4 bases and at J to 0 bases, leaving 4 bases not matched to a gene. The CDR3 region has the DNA TGTGCCAGCAGTTCCGGGACAGGGCTCTCCTACGAGCAGTACTTC. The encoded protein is CASSSGTGLSYEQYF.

CDR3 DNA sequence: TGTGCCAGCAGGGCCCAGGGGGACGGCTACACCTTC. It codes for CASRAQGDGYTF. The chain carries TRBV25-1 and TRBJ1-2, with 7 nucleotides matching TRBD1. The germline CDR1 and CDR2 sequences are MGHDK and SYGVNS. The CDR3 has 12 amino acids. J was trimmed by 8 bases and V by 6 bases; bases with no gene match: 6.

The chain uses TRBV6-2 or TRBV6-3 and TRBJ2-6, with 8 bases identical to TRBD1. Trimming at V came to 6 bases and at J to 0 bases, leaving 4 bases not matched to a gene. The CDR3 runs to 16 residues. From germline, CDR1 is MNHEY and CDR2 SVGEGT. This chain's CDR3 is CASSGTGSSGANVLTF. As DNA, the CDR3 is TGTGCCAGCAGCGGGACAGGTAGCTCTGGGGCCAACGTCCTGACTTTC.

In DNA, the CDR3 is TGTGCCAGCAGTTCAAATCCCCCAGGGGGGTACGAGCAGTACTTC. This sequence encodes CASSSNPPGGYEQYF. The chain employs TRBV28 and TRBJ2-7; possible D gene TRBD1, 7 bases. Germline lookup yields CDR1 MDHEN and CDR2 SYDVKM. V was trimmed by 4 bases and J by 4 bases, leaving 17 bases between them. The CDR3 contains 15 residues.

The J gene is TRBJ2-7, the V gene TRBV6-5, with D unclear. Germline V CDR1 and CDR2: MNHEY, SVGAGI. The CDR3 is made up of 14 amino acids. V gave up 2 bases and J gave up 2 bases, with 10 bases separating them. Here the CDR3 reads CASSYGPRTYEQYF. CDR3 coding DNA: TGTGCCAGCAGTTACGGCCCTAGAACCTACGAGCAGTACTTC.

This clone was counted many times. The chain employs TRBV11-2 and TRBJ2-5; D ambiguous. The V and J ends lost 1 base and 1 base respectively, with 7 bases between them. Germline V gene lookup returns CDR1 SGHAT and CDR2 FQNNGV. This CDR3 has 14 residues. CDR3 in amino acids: CASSLAAFQETQYF. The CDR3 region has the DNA TGTGCCAGCAGCTTAGCAGCGTTCCAAGAGACCCAGTACTTC.

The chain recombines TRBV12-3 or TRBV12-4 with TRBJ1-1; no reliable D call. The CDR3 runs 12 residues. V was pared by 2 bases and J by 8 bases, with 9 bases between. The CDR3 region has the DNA TGTGCCAGCAGTTTATGGGAGAGCGAAGCTTTCTTT. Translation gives CASSLWESEAFF.

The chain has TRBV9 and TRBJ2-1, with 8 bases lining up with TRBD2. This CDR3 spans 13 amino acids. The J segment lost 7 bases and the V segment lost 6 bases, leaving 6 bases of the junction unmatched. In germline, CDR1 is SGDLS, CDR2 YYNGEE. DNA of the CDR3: TGTGCCAGCACCCGGGAGGGCCTAAATGAGCAGTTCTTC. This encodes CASTREGLNEQFF.

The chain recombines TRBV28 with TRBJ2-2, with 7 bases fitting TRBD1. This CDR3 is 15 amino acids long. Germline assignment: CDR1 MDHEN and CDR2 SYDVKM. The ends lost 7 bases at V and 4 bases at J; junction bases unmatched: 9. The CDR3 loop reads CASNMLQGTTGELFF. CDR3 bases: TGTGCCAGCAACATGTTACAGGGGACCACCGGGGAGCTGTTTTTT.

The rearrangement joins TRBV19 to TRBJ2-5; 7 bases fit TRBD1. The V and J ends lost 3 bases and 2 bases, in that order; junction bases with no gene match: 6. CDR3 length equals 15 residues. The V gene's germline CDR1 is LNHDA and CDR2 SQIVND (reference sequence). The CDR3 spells CASSISYRGQETQYF. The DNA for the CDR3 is TGTGCCAGTAGTATCTCCTACAGGGGACAAGAGACCCAGTACTTC.

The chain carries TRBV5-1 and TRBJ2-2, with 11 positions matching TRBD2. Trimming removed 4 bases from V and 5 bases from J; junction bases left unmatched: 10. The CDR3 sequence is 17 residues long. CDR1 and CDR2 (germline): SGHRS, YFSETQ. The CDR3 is CASSQGGLAGGTGELFF. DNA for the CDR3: TGCGCCAGCAGCCAAGGCGGCCTAGCGGGAGGAACCGGGGAGCTGTTTTTT.

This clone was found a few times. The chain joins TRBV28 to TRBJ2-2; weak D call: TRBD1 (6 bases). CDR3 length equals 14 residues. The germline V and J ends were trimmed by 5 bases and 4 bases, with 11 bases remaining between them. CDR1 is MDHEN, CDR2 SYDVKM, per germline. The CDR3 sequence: CASSRDTSTGELFF. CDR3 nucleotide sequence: TGTGCCAGCAGTCGGGACACCAGCACCGGGGAGCTGTTTTTT.

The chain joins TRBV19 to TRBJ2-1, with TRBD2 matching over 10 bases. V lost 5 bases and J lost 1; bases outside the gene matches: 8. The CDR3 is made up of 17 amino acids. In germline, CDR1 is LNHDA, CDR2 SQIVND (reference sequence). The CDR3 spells CASSFPHSGRSYNEQFF. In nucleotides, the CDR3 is TGTGCCAGTAGTTTCCCCCATAGCGGGAGGTCCTACAATGAGCAGTTCTTC.